This record covers a single T cell receptor (beta chain). TCRdb's copy holds only in-frame clones and misses some; the assay was immunoSEQ multiplex PCR. This sample has approximately 150,000 clones; approximately 89% occur once, and the top ten carry about 1.5%. The sample belongs to a study of blood T cell repertoires in COVID-19. Trimming left V 0 bases short and J 5 bases short, with 12 bases between. CDR1 SGHDT and CDR2 YYEEEE come from the germline V gene. The CDR3 has 14 residues. Sequenced sample: peripheral blood. The origin of this receptor is a human donor in a cohort sampled during active COVID-19. This rearrangement joins TRBV5-6 to TRBJ2-7; D is ambiguous. CDR3 in DNA: TGTGCCAGCAGCTTGGCTGCAGTTGGCAACGAGCAGTACTTC. It translates to CASSLAAVGNEQYF. The full variable domain, in which reference TRBV5-6 and TRBJ2-7 provide the parts outside the CDR3, is DAGVTQSPTHLIKTRGQQVTLRCSPKSGHDTVSWYQQALGQGPQFIFQYYEEEERQRGNFPDRFSGHQFPNYSSELNVNALLLGDSALYLCASSLAAVGNEQYFGPGTRLTVT.